Given below is one T cell receptor (beta chain) in context. The repertoire was sequenced with immunoSEQ multiplex PCR; TCRdb's copy has only in-frame clones and lacks some. This sample has some 11,000 clones, with 55% to 70% found just once. Germline lookup yields CDR1 SNHLY and CDR2 FYNNEI. The CDR3 extends over 14 amino acids. The ends were cut back, 0 bases at V and 2 bases at J, with 8 bases in the middle. The entry originates in a study of sequential checkpoint blockade in melanoma. Study-level information: Each arm's sequence ended with maintenance nivolumab.

Stated treatment: randomized to nivolumab then ipilimumab (arm A) or the reverse (arm B). From thawed PBMCs, live CD3+CD8+ cells negative for CD19 and CD56 were sorted. This sequence originates from a human donor with melanoma. The chain is built from TRBV2 and TRBJ2-7; no firm D call. Here the sequenced sample was CD8+ T cells sorted from blood (inferred from file names), taken from a patient given nivolumab and ipilimumab in sequence. CDR3 residues: CASSEALRAYEQYF. DNA for the CDR3: TGTGCCAGCAGTGAAGCGCTTCGAGCCTACGAGCAGTACTTC.